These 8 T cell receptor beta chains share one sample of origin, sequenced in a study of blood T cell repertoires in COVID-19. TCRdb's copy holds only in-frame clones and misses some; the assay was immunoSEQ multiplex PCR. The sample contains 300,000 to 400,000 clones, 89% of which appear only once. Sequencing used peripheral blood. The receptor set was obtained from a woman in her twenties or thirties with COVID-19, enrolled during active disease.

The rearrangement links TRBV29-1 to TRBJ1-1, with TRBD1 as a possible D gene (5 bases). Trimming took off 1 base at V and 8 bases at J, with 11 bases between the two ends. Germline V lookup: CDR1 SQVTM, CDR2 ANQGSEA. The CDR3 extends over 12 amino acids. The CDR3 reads CSVEGRAGEAFF. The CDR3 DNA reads TGCAGCGTTGAAGGGAGGGCAGGGGAAGCTTTCTTT.

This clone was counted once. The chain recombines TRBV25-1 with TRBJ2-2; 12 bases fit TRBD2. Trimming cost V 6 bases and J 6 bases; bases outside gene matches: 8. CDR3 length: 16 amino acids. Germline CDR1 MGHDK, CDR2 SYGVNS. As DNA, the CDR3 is TGTGCCAGCAGGCATTCTAGCGGGAGGGCACCCGGGGAGCTGTTTTTT. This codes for CASRHSSGRAPGELFF.

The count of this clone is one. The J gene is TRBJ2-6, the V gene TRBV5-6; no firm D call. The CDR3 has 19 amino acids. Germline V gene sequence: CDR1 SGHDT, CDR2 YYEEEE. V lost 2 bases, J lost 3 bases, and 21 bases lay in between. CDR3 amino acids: CASSLNRESIQFGANVLTF. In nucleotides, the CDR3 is TGTGCCAGCAGCTTAAACAGAGAGAGTATCCAATTTGGGGCCAACGTCCTGACTTTC.

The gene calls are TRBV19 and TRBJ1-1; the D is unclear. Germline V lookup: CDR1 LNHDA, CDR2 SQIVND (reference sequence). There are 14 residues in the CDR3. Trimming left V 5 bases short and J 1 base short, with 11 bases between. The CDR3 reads CASSPQTTNTEAFF. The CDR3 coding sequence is TGTGCCAGTAGTCCACAGACAACGAACACTGAAGCTTTCTTT.

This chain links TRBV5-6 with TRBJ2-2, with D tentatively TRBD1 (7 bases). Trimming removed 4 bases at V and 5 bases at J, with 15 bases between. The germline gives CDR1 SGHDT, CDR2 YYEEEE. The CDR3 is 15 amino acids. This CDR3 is CASSPRDRSTGELFF. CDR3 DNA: TGTGCCAGCAGCCCGCGGGACAGAAGTACCGGGGAGCTGTTTTTT.

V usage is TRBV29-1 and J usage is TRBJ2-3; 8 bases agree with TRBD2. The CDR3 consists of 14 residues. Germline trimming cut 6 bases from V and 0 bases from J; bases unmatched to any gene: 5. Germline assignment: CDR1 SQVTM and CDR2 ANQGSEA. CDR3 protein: CSVSTSGSTDTQYF. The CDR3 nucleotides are TGCAGCGTCAGCACTAGCGGCAGCACAGATACGCAGTATTTT.

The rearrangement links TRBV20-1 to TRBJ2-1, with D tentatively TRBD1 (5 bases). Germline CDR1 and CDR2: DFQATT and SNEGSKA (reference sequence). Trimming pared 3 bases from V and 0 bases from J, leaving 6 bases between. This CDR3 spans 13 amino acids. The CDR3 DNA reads TGCAGTGCTAGTAGGGGCTCCTACAATGAGCAGTTCTTC. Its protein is CSASRGSYNEQFF.

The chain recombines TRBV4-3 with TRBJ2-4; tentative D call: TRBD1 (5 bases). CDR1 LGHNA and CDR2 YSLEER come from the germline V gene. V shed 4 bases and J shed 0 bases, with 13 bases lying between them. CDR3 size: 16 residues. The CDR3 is CASSPQTDLAKNIQYF. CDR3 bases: TGCGCCAGCAGCCCCCAGACAGATTTAGCCAAAAACATTCAGTACTTC.